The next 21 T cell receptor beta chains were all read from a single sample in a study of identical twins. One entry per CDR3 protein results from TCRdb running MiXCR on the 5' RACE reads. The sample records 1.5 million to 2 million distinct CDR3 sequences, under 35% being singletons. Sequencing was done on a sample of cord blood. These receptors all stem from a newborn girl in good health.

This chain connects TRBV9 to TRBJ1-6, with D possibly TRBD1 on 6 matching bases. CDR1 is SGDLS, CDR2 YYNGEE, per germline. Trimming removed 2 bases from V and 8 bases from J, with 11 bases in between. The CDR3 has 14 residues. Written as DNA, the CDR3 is TGTGCCAGCAGCGTCAGCCAGGGGCATTCACCCCTCCACTTT. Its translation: CASSVSQGHSPLHF. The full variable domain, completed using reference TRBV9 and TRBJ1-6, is DSGVTQTPKHLITATGQRVTLRCSPRSGDLSVYWYQQSLDQGLQFLIQYYNGEERAKGNILERFSAQQFPDLHSELNLSSLELGDSALYFCASSVSQGHSPLHFGNGTRLTVT.

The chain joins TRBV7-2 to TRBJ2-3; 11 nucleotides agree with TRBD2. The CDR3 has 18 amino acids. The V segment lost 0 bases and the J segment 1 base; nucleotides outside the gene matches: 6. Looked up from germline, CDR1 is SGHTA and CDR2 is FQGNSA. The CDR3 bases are TGTGCCAGCAGCTTAGCGTCCTTAGCGGGGGGGCGCACAGATACGCAGTATTTT. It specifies CASSLASLAGGRTDTQYF. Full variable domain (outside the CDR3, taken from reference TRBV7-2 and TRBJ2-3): GAGVSQSPSNKVTEKGKDVELRCDPISGHTALYWYRQSLGQGLEFLIYFQGNSAPDKSGLPSDRFSAERTGGSVSTLTIQRTQQEDSAVYLCASSLASLAGGRTDTQYFGPGTRLTVL.

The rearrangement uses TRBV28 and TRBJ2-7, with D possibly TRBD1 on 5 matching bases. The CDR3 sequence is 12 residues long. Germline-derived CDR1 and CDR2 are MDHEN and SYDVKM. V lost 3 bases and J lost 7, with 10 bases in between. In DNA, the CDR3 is TGTGCCAGCAGTTTCGAGGACAATGAGCAGTACTTC. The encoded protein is CASSFEDNEQYF.

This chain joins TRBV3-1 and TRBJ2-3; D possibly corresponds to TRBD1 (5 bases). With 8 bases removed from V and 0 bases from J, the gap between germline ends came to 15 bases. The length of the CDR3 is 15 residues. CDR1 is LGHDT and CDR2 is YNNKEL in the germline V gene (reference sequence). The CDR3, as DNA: TGTGCCAGCTCCCAAAGGGGTTCTAGCACAGATACGCAGTATTTT. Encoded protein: CASSQRGSSTDTQYF.

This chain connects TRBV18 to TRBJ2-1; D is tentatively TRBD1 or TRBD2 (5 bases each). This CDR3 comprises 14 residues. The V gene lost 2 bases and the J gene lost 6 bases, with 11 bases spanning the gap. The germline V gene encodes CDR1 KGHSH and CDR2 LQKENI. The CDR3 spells CASSPFSRGNEQFF. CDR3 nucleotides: TGTGCCAGCTCACCATTTTCGAGGGGCAATGAGCAGTTCTTC.

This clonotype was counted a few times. The CDR3 nucleotides are TGTGCCAGCAGCTTACCAAGACAGGGACTAGACTATGGCTACACCTTC. Translated, it gives CASSLPRQGLDYGYTF. The V and J genes are TRBV11-2 and TRBJ1-2; 7 bases are shared with TRBD1. The junction had 9 bases not matched to a gene; V was cut back by 2 bases and J by 3 bases. This CDR3 has 16 amino acids. Looked up from germline, CDR1 is SGHAT and CDR2 is FQNNGV.

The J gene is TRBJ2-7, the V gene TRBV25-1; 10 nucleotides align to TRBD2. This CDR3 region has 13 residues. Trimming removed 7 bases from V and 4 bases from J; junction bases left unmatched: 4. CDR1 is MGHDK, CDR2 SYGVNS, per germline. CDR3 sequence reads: CASILAGVYEQYF. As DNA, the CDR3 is TGTGCCAGCATTCTAGCGGGAGTGTACGAGCAGTACTTC.

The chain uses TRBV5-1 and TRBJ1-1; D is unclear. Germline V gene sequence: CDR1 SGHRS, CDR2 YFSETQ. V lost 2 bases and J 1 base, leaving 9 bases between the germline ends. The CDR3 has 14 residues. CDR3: CASSFGQRNTEAFF. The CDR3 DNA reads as TGCGCCAGCAGCTTTGGGCAGCGGAACACTGAAGCTTTCTTT.

CDR3 bases: TGTGCCACCAGTGATACCGGGACGCCCTACGAGCAGTACTTC. Amino acids: CATSDTGTPYEQYF. The chain uses TRBV24-1 and TRBJ2-7; perhaps D is TRBD1 or TRBD2 (5 bases each). CDR3 length equals 14 residues. V shed 3 bases and J shed 2 bases, with 10 bases lying between them. The germline gives CDR1 KGHDR, CDR2 SFDVKD.

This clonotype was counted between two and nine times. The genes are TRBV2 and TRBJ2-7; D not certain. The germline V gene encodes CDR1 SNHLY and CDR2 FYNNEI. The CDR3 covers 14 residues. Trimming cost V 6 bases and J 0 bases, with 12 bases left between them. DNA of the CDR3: TGTGCCAGCAGGGACGGCCCGAGCTCCTACGAGCAGTACTTC. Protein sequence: CASRDGPSSYEQYF.

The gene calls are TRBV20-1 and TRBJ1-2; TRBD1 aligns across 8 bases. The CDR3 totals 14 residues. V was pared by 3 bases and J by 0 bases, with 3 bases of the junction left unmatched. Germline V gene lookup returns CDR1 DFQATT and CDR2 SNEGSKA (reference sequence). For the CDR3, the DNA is TGCAGTGCTAGCAAGACAGGGGCTAACTATGGCTACACCTTC. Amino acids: CSASKTGANYGYTF.

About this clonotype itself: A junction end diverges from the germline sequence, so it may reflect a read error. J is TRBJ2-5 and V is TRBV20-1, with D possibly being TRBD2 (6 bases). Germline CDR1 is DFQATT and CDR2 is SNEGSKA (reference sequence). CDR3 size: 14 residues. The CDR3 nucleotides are TGCAATGCTAGCGTGGTGTCGGATCGGGAGACCCAGTACTTC. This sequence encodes CNASVVSDRETQYF.

The CDR3 DNA is TGCGCCAGCAGCCAAGATAGTGGGCGGGATGAGCAGTTCTTC. This codes for CASSQDSGRDEQFF. The chain has TRBV4-1 and TRBJ2-1; possible D gene TRBD2, 5 bases. Trimming stripped 0 bases from V and 8 bases from J, with 11 bases between. Germline lookup yields CDR1 MGHRA and CDR2 YSYEKL. The CDR3 totals 14 residues.

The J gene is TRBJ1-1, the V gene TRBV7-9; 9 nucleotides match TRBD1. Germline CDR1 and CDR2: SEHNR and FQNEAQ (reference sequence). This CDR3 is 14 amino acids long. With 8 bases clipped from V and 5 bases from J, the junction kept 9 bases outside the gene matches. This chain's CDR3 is CASGRGQGQTEAFF. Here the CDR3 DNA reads TGTGCCAGCGGACGAGGACAGGGGCAAACTGAAGCTTTCTTT.

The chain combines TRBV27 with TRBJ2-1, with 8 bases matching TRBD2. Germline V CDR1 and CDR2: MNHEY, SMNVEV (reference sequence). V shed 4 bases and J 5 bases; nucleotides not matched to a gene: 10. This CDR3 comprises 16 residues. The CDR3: CASSSRGGSSHNEQFF. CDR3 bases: TGTGCCAGCAGTTCCCGGGGGGGCAGTTCCCACAATGAGCAGTTCTTC.

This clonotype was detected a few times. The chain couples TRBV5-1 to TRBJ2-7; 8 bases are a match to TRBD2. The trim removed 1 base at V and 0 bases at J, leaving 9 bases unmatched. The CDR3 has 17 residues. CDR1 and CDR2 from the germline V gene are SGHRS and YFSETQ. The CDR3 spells CASSLKRELGSSYEQYF. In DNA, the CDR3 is TGCGCCAGCAGCTTGAAGCGGGAGCTCGGTAGCTCCTACGAGCAGTACTTC. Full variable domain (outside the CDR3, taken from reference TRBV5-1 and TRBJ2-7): KAGVTQTPRYLIKTRGQQVTLSCSPISGHRSVSWYQQTPGQGLQFLFEYFSETQRNKGNFPGRFSGRQFSNSRSEMNVSTLELGDSALYLCASSLKRELGSSYEQYFGPGTRLTVT.

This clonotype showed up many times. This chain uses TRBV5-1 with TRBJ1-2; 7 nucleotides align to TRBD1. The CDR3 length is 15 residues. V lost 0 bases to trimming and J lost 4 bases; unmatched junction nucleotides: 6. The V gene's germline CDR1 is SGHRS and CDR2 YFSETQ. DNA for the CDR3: TGCGCCAGCAGCTTGGATTTGGCAGGGGGCTATGGCTACACCTTC. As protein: CASSLDLAGGYGYTF. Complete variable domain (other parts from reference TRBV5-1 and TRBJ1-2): KAGVTQTPRYLIKTRGQQVTLSCSPISGHRSVSWYQQTPGQGLQFLFEYFSETQRNKGNFPGRFSGRQFSNSRSEMNVSTLELGDSALYLCASSLDLAGGYGYTFGSGTRLTVV.

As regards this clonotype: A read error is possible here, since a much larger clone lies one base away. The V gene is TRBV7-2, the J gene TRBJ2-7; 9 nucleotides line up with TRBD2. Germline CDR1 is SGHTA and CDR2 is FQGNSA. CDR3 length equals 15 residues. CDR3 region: CANSLGTGLAFEQYF. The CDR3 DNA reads TGTGCCAACAGCTTAGGAACGGGACTAGCATTCGAGCAGTACTTC.

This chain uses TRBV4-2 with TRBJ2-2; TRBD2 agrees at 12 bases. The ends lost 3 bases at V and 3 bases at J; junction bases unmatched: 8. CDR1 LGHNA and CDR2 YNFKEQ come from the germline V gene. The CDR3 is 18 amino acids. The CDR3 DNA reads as TGTGCCAGCAGCCACCCTCTAGCGGGAGGGCCGTACACCGGGGAGCTGTTTTTT. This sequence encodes CASSHPLAGGPYTGELFF.

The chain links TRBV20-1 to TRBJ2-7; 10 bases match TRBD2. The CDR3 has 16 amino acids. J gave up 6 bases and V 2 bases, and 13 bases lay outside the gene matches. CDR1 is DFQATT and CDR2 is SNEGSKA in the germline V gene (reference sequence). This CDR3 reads CSARFLASGSKGEQYF. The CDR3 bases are TGCAGTGCTAGATTTCTGGCTAGCGGGAGTAAGGGCGAGCAGTACTTC.

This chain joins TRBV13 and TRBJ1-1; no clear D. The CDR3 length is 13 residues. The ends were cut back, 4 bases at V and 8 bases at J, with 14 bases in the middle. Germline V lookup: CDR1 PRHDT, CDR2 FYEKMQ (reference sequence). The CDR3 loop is CASSSIGPSEAFF. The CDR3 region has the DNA TGTGCCAGCAGCTCCATCGGACCGTCGGAAGCTTTCTTT.